Below, 24 T cell receptor beta chains from the same sample are listed, as sequenced in a study of post-analysis software for immune sequencing data. Study-wide points: Controls showed lower frequencies than patients for a few TRBV segments, and TRBV5-6, TRBV5-1 and TRBV20-1 were among these.

Each TCR beta cDNA library carried unique molecular identifiers. Each CDR3 protein is one row after TCRdb ran MiXCR on the PCR reads. In the table there are approximately 730,000 distinct CDR3 sequences, about 32% of which are singletons. The antigens for these receptors are not known. The sequencing input was blood. All receptors derive from a girl aged 5 to 17 with multiple sclerosis.

The chain couples TRBV6-1 to TRBJ2-1; a possible D gene is TRBD1 (5 bases). CDR3 size: 16 residues. The germline CDR1 and CDR2 sequences are MNHNS and SASEGT. The V gene lost 6 bases and the J gene lost 0 bases, with 15 bases spanning the gap. CDR3 loop: CASSKTAPSSYNEQFF. The DNA of the CDR3 is TGTGCCAGCAGCAAGACAGCCCCTAGCTCCTACAATGAGCAGTTCTTC.

This chain uses TRBV14 with TRBJ2-1; 7 bases align to TRBD2. Looked up from germline, CDR1 is SGHDN and CDR2 is FVKESK. V gave up 2 bases and J gave up 12 bases; unmatched junction bases: 7. This CDR3 contains 13 residues. CDR3 sequence reads: CASSQRAGVGQFF. CDR3 sequence (DNA): TGTGCCAGCAGCCAACGGGCGGGGGTCGGGCAGTTCTTC.

The chain links TRBV15 to TRBJ2-7, with D tentatively TRBD2 (5 bases). This CDR3 comprises 13 residues. Germline CDR1 reads LNHNV; CDR2 reads YYDKDF (reference sequence). V lost 0 bases and J 7 bases, leaving 10 bases between the germline ends. The CDR3 sequence: CATSRDMRAEQYF. The CDR3 DNA follows: TGTGCCACCAGCAGAGATATGAGGGCTGAGCAGTACTTC.

This clonotype was recorded a few times. CDR3 sequence (DNA): TGCAGCGCCAGGGTGCAAAACATTCAGTACTTC. Translating it yields CSARVQNIQYF. The V and J genes are TRBV29-1 and TRBJ2-4; tentative D call: TRBD1 (5 bases). This CDR3 spans 11 amino acids. CDR1 is SQVTM, CDR2 ANQGSEA, per germline. The ends were cut back, 7 bases at V and 5 bases at J, with 9 bases in the middle.

The table lists this clonotype with many counts. The gene calls are TRBV5-1 and TRBJ2-1, with D maybe TRBD1 (5 bases). CDR1 and CDR2 (germline): SGHRS, YFSETQ. Trimming removed 2 bases at V and 7 bases at J, with 10 bases between. CDR3 length: 13 residues. CDR3 sequence: CASSLPRGNEQFF. CDR3 coding DNA: TGCGCCAGCAGCTTACCAAGGGGTAATGAGCAGTTCTTC.

V and J are TRBV4-1 and TRBJ1-5, with D possibly being TRBD1 (5 bases). V was clipped by 4 bases and J by 9 bases, with 22 bases between them. This CDR3 is 16 amino acids long. The germline V gene encodes CDR1 MGHRA and CDR2 YSYEKL. CDR3 region: CASSPSRDRFERPQHF. The DNA of the CDR3 is TGCGCCAGCAGCCCGTCCCGGGACCGGTTCGAGCGGCCCCAGCATTTT.

V and J are TRBV5-1 and TRBJ1-1, with 8 bases fitting TRBD1. The V and J ends lost 3 bases and 5 bases, in that order; junction bases with no gene match: 9. The CDR3 has 15 amino acids. The germline V gene has CDR1 SGHRS and CDR2 YFSETQ. The CDR3 DNA sequence: TGCGCCAGCAGCTCCACTCCAGGACAGGGAACTGAAGCTTTCTTT. Protein sequence: CASSSTPGQGTEAFF.

V gene TRBV28 combines with J gene TRBJ2-1; the D is unclear. The CDR3 has 12 residues. Trimming left V 5 bases short and J 15 bases short, with 17 bases between. Germline values: CDR1 MDHEN, CDR2 SYDVKM. CDR3 loop: CASSPTPPGAFF. In nucleotides, the CDR3 is TGTGCCAGCAGTCCTACACCACCGGGCGCGTTCTTC.

Comments on this clonotype: This is likely a read error, given that the CDR3 carries no conserved phenylalanine or tryptophan at its end. This chain joins TRBV20-1 and TRBJ2-7; no definite D call. The V gene's germline CDR1 is DFQATT and CDR2 SNEGSKA (reference sequence). V lost 3 bases, J lost 7 bases, and 10 bases lay in between. The CDR3 extends over 11 amino acids. CDR3 sequence reads: CSASGPQEQYL. In DNA form, the CDR3 reads TGCAGTGCTAGTGGCCCTCAGGAGCAGTACCTC.

The gene calls are TRBV20-1 and TRBJ1-4; 7 nucleotides line up with TRBD1. V shed 6 bases and J 5 bases; nucleotides not matched to a gene: 9. This CDR3 spans 14 amino acids. Germline loops: CDR1 DFQATT, CDR2 SNEGSKA (reference sequence). The CDR3 sequence: CSASSHRGNEKLFF. In DNA form, the CDR3 reads TGCAGTGCCTCAAGCCACAGGGGCAATGAAAAACTGTTTTTT.

V gene TRBV5-1 combines with J gene TRBJ2-3; weak D call: TRBD2 (5 bases). This CDR3 has 14 amino acids. Looked up from germline, CDR1 is SGHRS and CDR2 is YFSETQ. The V and J ends lost 2 bases and 3 bases respectively, with 10 bases between them. The CDR3 region has the DNA TGCGCCAGCAGCTTTGAGGGAAGAACAGATACGCAGTATTTT. Residues: CASSFEGRTDTQYF. Combining the CDR3 with reference TRBV5-1 and TRBJ2-3 gives the whole variable domain KAGVTQTPRYLIKTRGQQVTLSCSPISGHRSVSWYQQTPGQGLQFLFEYFSETQRNKGNFPGRFSGRQFSNSRSEMNVSTLELGDSALYLCASSFEGRTDTQYFGPGTRLTVL.

The chain links TRBV6-4 to TRBJ2-3; 7 bases align to TRBD2. This CDR3 has 15 residues. Per germline, CDR1 MRHNA and CDR2 SNTAGT. The junction had 8 bases not matched to a gene; V was cut back by 8 bases and J by 0 bases. The CDR3 here is CASQLRSGSTDTQYF. The CDR3 nucleotides read TGTGCCAGCCAGCTCCGTAGCGGGAGCACAGATACGCAGTATTTT.

As DNA, the CDR3 is TGTGCCAGCAGCACCCCGGACAATGAGCAGTTCTTC. This sequence encodes CASSTPDNEQFF. J is TRBJ2-1 and V is TRBV3-1; D uncertain. The CDR3 contains 12 residues. V lost 5 bases and J 5 bases, leaving 7 bases between the germline ends. Germline CDR1 and CDR2: LGHDT and YNNKEL (reference sequence).

In this sample, this clonotype turned up a few times. The chain links TRBV20-1 to TRBJ1-2, with D unclear. Trimming removed 0 bases from V and 7 bases from J, with 12 bases in between. This CDR3 is built from 13 residues. Germline V gene lookup returns CDR1 DFQATT and CDR2 SNEGSKA (reference sequence). CDR3 in amino acids: CSARDQTGGGYTF. The CDR3 region has the DNA TGCAGTGCTAGAGATCAGACGGGAGGTGGCTACACCTTC.

There are a few counts of this clonotype. V usage is TRBV6-1 and J usage is TRBJ2-3, with 10 bases that match TRBD1. There are 16 residues in the CDR3. The germline V gene has CDR1 MNHNS and CDR2 SASEGT. Trimming at V came to 0 bases and at J to 4 bases, leaving 4 bases not matched to a gene. CDR3 residues: CASSEALGTGADTQYF. In DNA, the CDR3 is TGTGCCAGCAGTGAAGCGCTCGGGACAGGGGCAGATACGCAGTATTTT.

This clonotype was picked up many times. DNA of the CDR3: TGCAGCGTCCCCAGCCCCGGGAACACTGAAGCTTTCTTT. Encoded protein: CSVPSPGNTEAFF. The chain carries TRBV29-1 and TRBJ1-1; D is unclear. Between the trimmed V and J ends, which lost 6 bases and 1 base, there was a span of 12 bases. Germline V CDR1 and CDR2: SQVTM, ANQGSEA. There are 13 residues in the CDR3. Looking up the rest from reference TRBV29-1 and TRBJ1-1 gives the full variable domain: SAVISQKPSRDICQRGTSLTIQCQVDSQVTMMFWYRQQPGQSLTLIATANQGSEATYESGFVIDKFPISRPNLTFSTLTVSNMSPEDSSIYLCSVPSPGNTEAFFGQGTRLTVV.

The chain has TRBV27 and TRBJ2-7, with D possibly matching TRBD1 (6 bases). The CDR3 sequence is 15 residues long. CDR1 and CDR2 (germline): MNHEY, SMNVEV (reference sequence). The V gene lost 2 bases and the J gene lost 5 bases, with 16 bases spanning the gap. This chain's CDR3 is CASSLRQGPPHEQYF. DNA for the CDR3: TGTGCCAGCAGTTTACGTCAGGGGCCGCCTCACGAGCAGTACTTC.

The chain uses TRBV5-1 and TRBJ2-1; 11 bases match TRBD2. Unmatched junction bases numbered 1, after V lost 0 bases and J lost 2 bases. The germline V gene encodes CDR1 SGHRS and CDR2 YFSETQ. This CDR3 has 16 amino acids. The CDR3 region is CASSLVSGRAYNEQFF. Here the CDR3 DNA reads TGCGCCAGCAGCTTGGTTAGCGGGAGGGCCTACAATGAGCAGTTCTTC. Full variable domain (outside the CDR3, taken from reference TRBV5-1 and TRBJ2-1): KAGVTQTPRYLIKTRGQQVTLSCSPISGHRSVSWYQQTPGQGLQFLFEYFSETQRNKGNFPGRFSGRQFSNSRSEMNVSTLELGDSALYLCASSLVSGRAYNEQFFGPGTRLTVL.

The J gene is TRBJ1-1, the V gene TRBV9, with a tentative D call TRBD1 (5 bases). CDR1 is SGDLS and CDR2 is YYNGEE in the germline V gene. V gave up 4 bases and J gave up 4 bases, with 17 bases separating them. The CDR3 has 15 amino acids. The DNA of the CDR3 is TGTGCCAGCAGCCCCCGGGCGGGACCAACCACTGAAGCTTTCTTT. It translates to CASSPRAGPTTEAFF.

This clonotype showed up many times. The genes are TRBV27 and TRBJ2-1; a weak D match, TRBD2 (6 bases). V dropped 5 bases and J dropped 4 bases, with 18 bases sitting between them. The germline CDR1 and CDR2 sequences are MNHEY and SMNVEV (reference sequence). The CDR3 loop spans 16 amino acids. CDR3 protein: CASSPYRGAGYNEQFF. The DNA for the CDR3 is TGTGCCAGCAGTCCCTACCGCGGGGCCGGTTACAATGAGCAGTTCTTC.

Turning to this clonotype: The junction and the germline gene differ at one end; a read error may be behind it. The chain recombines TRBV15 with TRBJ2-5; D is unresolved. The CDR3 sequence is 15 residues long. Germline assignment: CDR1 LNHNV and CDR2 YYDKDF (reference sequence). The CDR3 nucleotides are TGTGCCACCAGCAGACTTGGACGGATCCAAGAGACCCTGTACTTC. Its translation is CATSRLGRIQETLYF.

V gene TRBV10-3 combines with J gene TRBJ2-3, with a weak D call TRBD1 (6 bases). Trimming removed 9 bases at V and 3 bases at J, with 7 bases between. Germline-derived CDR1 and CDR2 are ENHRY and SYGVKD. The CDR3 is 11 residues long. Here the CDR3 DNA reads TGTGCCATACAGGGTACAGATACGCAGTATTTT. Translation gives CAIQGTDTQYF.

This clonotype was counted between two and nine times. CDR3 residues: CSATSPIMYEQYF. The CDR3 nucleotides read TGCAGTGCTACAAGCCCAATTATGTACGAGCAGTACTTC. V and J are TRBV20-1 and TRBJ2-5, with D uncertain. The J call may be incorrect, as the DNA end agrees better with TRBJ2-7. The CDR3 is 13 residues long. Germline V gives CDR1 DFQATT, CDR2 SNEGSKA (reference sequence).

This clonotype has more than one count but fewer than ten. The chain has TRBV11-1 and TRBJ1-2; possible D gene TRBD1, 5 bases. V lost 2 bases to trimming and J lost 8 bases, with 12 bases between them. Germline V gives CDR1 SGHAT, CDR2 FQDESV (reference sequence). This CDR3 contains 13 residues. The CDR3 loop reads CASSLNTGRGYTF. The CDR3 nucleotides are TGTGCCAGCAGCTTAAATACAGGTCGGGGCTACACCTTC.